This is a list of T cell receptor beta chains from one sample in a study of cytomegalovirus exposure and HLA in healthy donors. Libraries were prepared by immunoSEQ multiplex PCR; TCRdb keeps only in-frame clonotypes and omits some of them. The sample includes about 200,000 clones, roughly 85% seen only once; the top ten take around 2%. Sequenced input: PBMCs. The receptors were sampled from a man aged 18 to 29 in good health and CMV-seronegative. Each CDR3 is given with its conserved first and last residue. A D gene is named only where the DNA matches it firmly. The size field is filled for only some rows; it gives once, few, many or a size class.

V gene: TRBV5-6
clone size: once
J gene: TRBJ1-5
D gene: -
CDR3 DNA: TGTGCCAGCAGCTTGGGAGGGTCTAGCAATCAGCCCCAGCATTTT
CDR3 protein: CASSLGGSSNQPQHF

V gene: TRBV7-9
clone size: -
J gene: TRBJ1-1
D gene: -
CDR3 DNA: TGTTCCAGCAGCGTGGAGGACACTGAAGCTTTCTTT
CDR3 protein: CSSSVEDTEAFF

V gene: TRBV5-1
clone size: -
J gene: TRBJ1-2
D gene: TRBD1
CDR3 DNA: TGCGCCAGCAGCTTGGGTGGGACAGGGCGTCTGGGCTATGGCTACACCTTC
CDR3 protein: CASSLGGTGRLGYGYTF

V gene: TRBV29-1
clone size: -
J gene: TRBJ1-2
D gene: -
CDR3 DNA: TGCAGCGTTGAACTGGGGGAGGGGGGTATCTACACCTTC
CDR3 protein: CSVELGEGGIYTF

V gene: TRBV6-5
clone size: -
J gene: TRBJ1-2
D gene: TRBD1
CDR3 DNA: TGTGCCAGCAGGAGAAACAGGGGGAAGAACTATGGCTACACCTTC
CDR3 protein: CASRRNRGKNYGYTF

V gene: TRBV7-9
clone size: -
J gene: TRBJ1-1
D gene: TRBD1
CDR3 DNA: TGTGCCAGCAGCTTAGAACAGGGGGCAGGGACTGAAGCTTTCTTT
CDR3 protein: CASSLEQGAGTEAFF

V gene: TRBV15
clone size: -
J gene: TRBJ1-5
D gene: -
CDR3 DNA: TGTGCCACCAGCGAGTGGAAGGGGAATCAGCCCCAGCATTTT
CDR3 protein: CATSEWKGNQPQHF

V gene: TRBV11-2
clone size: -
J gene: TRBJ2-1
D gene: -
CDR3 DNA: TGTGCCAGCAGCTTATCGGTCAGGGGGGATGAGCAGTTCTTC
CDR3 protein: CASSLSVRGDEQFF

V gene: TRBV5-1
clone size: few
J gene: TRBJ2-4
D gene: TRBD1
CDR3 DNA: TGCGCCAGCAGCTCTGGGGACAGGGCCTCAAACATTCAGTACTTC
CDR3 protein: CASSSGDRASNIQYF

V gene: TRBV15
clone size: -
J gene: TRBJ2-7
D gene: TRBD1
CDR3 DNA: TGTGCCACCAGCCGACAGGGGACAACCTCCTACGAGCAGTACTTC
CDR3 protein: CATSRQGTTSYEQYF

V gene: TRBV10-1
clone size: -
J gene: TRBJ2-5
D gene: TRBD2
CDR3 DNA: TGCGCCAGCAAATCTAAATGCGGGGGGCCGTTGAGGGAGACCCAGTACTTC
CDR3 protein: CASKSKCGGPLRETQYF

V gene: TRBV5-1
clone size: few
J gene: TRBJ1-4
D gene: TRBD1
CDR3 DNA: TGCGCCAGCAGCTCAGCCTACAGGGGATCCGAAAAACTGTTTTTT
CDR3 protein: CASSSAYRGSEKLFF

V gene: TRBV2
clone size: -
J gene: TRBJ1-2
D gene: TRBD1
CDR3 DNA: TGTGCCAGCAGTGAATCCGGGACAGGCAACTATGGCTACACCTTC
CDR3 protein: CASSESGTGNYGYTF

V gene: TRBV6-7
clone size: -
J gene: TRBJ2-3
D gene: TRBD2
CDR3 DNA: TGTGCCAGCATTCAATCGGGACTAGCGGGAGGGCCTGGTACGCAGTATTTT
CDR3 protein: CASIQSGLAGGPGTQYF

V gene: TRBV4-3
clone size: -
J gene: TRBJ1-2
D gene: -
CDR3 DNA: TGCGCCAGCAGCCAAGATATTTCGGCGACGGGGTATGGCTACACCTTC
CDR3 protein: CASSQDISATGYGYTF

V gene: TRBV28
clone size: once
J gene: TRBJ1-4
D gene: -
CDR3 DNA: TGTGCCAGCAGTTTAGCCCAGGGAGGCGAAAAACTGTTTTTT
CDR3 protein: CASSLAQGGEKLFF

V gene: TRBV6-5
clone size: -
J gene: TRBJ2-7
D gene: -
CDR3 DNA: TGTGCCAGCAGTTACTCCGGGGGAGAGTACTTC
CDR3 protein: CASSYSGGEYF

V gene: TRBV5-1
clone size: once
J gene: TRBJ2-3
D gene: -
CDR3 DNA: TGCGCCAGCAGCCCTGGACAGGGAGGGACAGATACGCAGTATTTT
CDR3 protein: CASSPGQGGTDTQYF

V gene: TRBV29-1
clone size: few
J gene: TRBJ2-1
D gene: -
CDR3 DNA: TGCAGCGGGCGGAACAATGAGCAGTTCTTC
CDR3 protein: CSGRNNEQFF